Shown below are 12 T cell receptor beta chains from a single sample sequenced in a study of blood T cells in healthy people across ages. Primed by a sample-barcoded 5' primer and a J-beta primer mix, a second PCR proceeded for 7 to 11 cycles. Using its own MiXCR run on the 5' RACE reads, TCRdb lists one record per CDR3 protein. The sample holds about 1 million distinct CDR3 sequences, more than 35% seen once. The specimen sequenced was blood. The origin of the receptors is a woman aged 60-70 years in good health.

This clonotype has more than one count but fewer than ten. The chain recombines TRBV5-5 with TRBJ2-1; 8 bases are a match to TRBD2. In germline, CDR1 is SGHKS, CDR2 YYEKEE (reference sequence). J lost 11 bases, V lost 5 bases, and 12 bases had no gene match. The CDR3 totals 14 residues. The CDR3 DNA reads TGTGCCAGCAGGCCTGCCCTGCGGGAGGAGAAGCAGTTCTTC. Its protein is CASRPALREEKQFF.

The chain joins TRBV6-1 to TRBJ1-2, with D perhaps matching TRBD1 (6 bases). The V end was cut by 5 bases, the J end by 2 bases, with 9 bases between. CDR1 and CDR2 (germline): MNHNS, SASEGT. This CDR3 comprises 13 residues. The CDR3 reads CASSTGQNYGYTF. CDR3 bases: TGTGCCAGCAGTACCGGACAGAACTATGGCTACACCTTC.

The J gene is TRBJ2-5, the V gene TRBV20-1, with TRBD2 matching 7 bases. The V gene end was trimmed by 7 bases and the J gene end by 11 bases; junction bases not matched to a gene: 16. The CDR3 loop spans 13 amino acids. Germline-derived CDR1 and CDR2 are DFQATT and SNEGSKA (reference sequence). CDR3 sequence reads: CSVGLAAYNEQYF. The CDR3 nucleotides are TGCAGTGTCGGGCTAGCGGCCTACAATGAGCAGTACTTC.

This clonotype was seen more than once but under ten times. The chain is built from TRBV11-2 and TRBJ2-7; 9 bases fit TRBD1. Near its end, the DNA agrees better with TRBJ2-5, so the J call may be wrong. The length of the CDR3 is 15 residues. Germline V gene data show CDR1 as SGHAT and CDR2 as FQNNGV. In DNA, the CDR3 is TGTGCCAGCAGCAACGGACAGGGGAGGGGAGAGACCCAGTACTTC. This gives the protein CASSNGQGRGETQYF.

This clonotype was counted ten times or more. The chain has TRBV20-1 and TRBJ2-1; possibly TRBD2 for D (6 bases). V shed 6 bases and J shed 7 bases, with 13 bases lying between them. The CDR3 contains 12 residues. Germline CDR1 DFQATT, CDR2 SNEGSKA (reference sequence). This chain's CDR3 is CSAVGLANEQFF. CDR3 coding DNA: TGCAGTGCCGTCGGGCTAGCGAATGAGCAGTTCTTC.

This clonotype was seen a few times. The chain links TRBV27 to TRBJ2-1, with 7 bases that match TRBD2. This CDR3 region has 16 residues. Looked up from germline, CDR1 is MNHEY and CDR2 is SMNVEV (reference sequence). The ends lost 3 bases at V and 6 bases at J; junction bases unmatched: 11. In nucleotides, the CDR3 is TGTGCCAGCAGTTTTTCGCGGGAGAACCCTACCAATGAGCAGTTCTTC. Translating it yields CASSFSRENPTNEQFF.

V is TRBV7-9 and J is TRBJ1-2; 9 bases line up with TRBD1. The CDR3 is 16 residues long. CDR1 SEHNR and CDR2 FQNEAQ come from the germline V gene (reference sequence). The J segment lost 4 bases and the V segment lost 5 bases, leaving 11 bases of the junction unmatched. The CDR3 sequence: CASSVGQGRSGYGYTF. DNA for the CDR3: TGTGCCAGCAGCGTGGGACAGGGAAGGTCGGGCTATGGCTACACCTTC.

The chain carries TRBV7-9 and TRBJ2-4; weak D call: TRBD2 (5 bases). The end of the DNA fits TRBJ2-7 better, so the J call may be wrong. Germline V gene lookup returns CDR1 SEHNR and CDR2 FQNEAQ (reference sequence). The CDR3 loop spans 14 amino acids. CDR3 DNA: TGTGCCAGCAGCTTTTTAGGGAGTATCTACGAGCAGTACTTC. Translating it yields CASSFLGSIYEQYF.

This sequence joins TRBV20-1 and TRBJ2-1, with 7 bases lining up with TRBD2. This CDR3 comprises 15 residues. The germline gives CDR1 DFQATT, CDR2 SNEGSKA (reference sequence). The trim removed 1 base at V and 7 bases at J, leaving 10 bases unmatched. This CDR3 reads CSARAGEGMGNEQFF. The CDR3 nucleotides are TGCAGTGCTAGAGCTGGGGAGGGCATGGGAAATGAGCAGTTCTTC.

The gene calls are TRBV7-9 and TRBJ2-5; TRBD2 aligns across 8 bases. The germline gives CDR1 SEHNR, CDR2 FQNEAQ (reference sequence). J was trimmed by 4 bases and V by 2 bases; bases with no gene match: 18. This CDR3 region has 19 residues. CDR3 sequence (DNA): TGTGCCAGCAGCTTAAGGGGTACGGAGACGGGAGGGCCCCCAGAGACCCAGTACTTC. Residues: CASSLRGTETGGPPETQYF.

The genes are TRBV6-2 or TRBV6-3 and TRBJ2-5; D is perhaps TRBD1 (6 bases). The J call may not be correct, given that the DNA end is closer to TRBJ2-4. The germline CDR1 and CDR2 sequences are MNHEY and SVGEGT. This CDR3 has 14 residues. The CDR3 region is CASRETGMKNIQYF. The DNA for the CDR3 is TGTGCCAGCAGAGAGACAGGAATGAAAAACATTCAGTACTTC.

This clonotype has ten or more counts. J is TRBJ2-5 and V is TRBV18; 7 bases map to TRBD1. The CDR3 covers 15 residues. The germline V gene has CDR1 KGHSH and CDR2 LQKENI. With 0 bases clipped from V and 1 base from J, the junction kept 2 bases outside the gene matches. CDR3 nucleotide sequence: TGTGCCAGCTCACCACCCCGGGACAGCCAAGAGACCCAGTACTTC. Protein sequence: CASSPPRDSQETQYF.